This record looks at one TCR beta chain sequence and its context. Its antigen remains undetermined. Base qualities are not recorded, but no much larger clone differs from it by a single base. This sample was taken from a study of cytomegalovirus exposure and HLA in healthy donors (dated by TCRdb to 2015 to 2018). Looking at the study overall: An earlier analysis of roughly 500 of the donors reported about 290 Gb of sequence data and around 110 million unique TCR beta sequences from roughly 180 million T cells. An early release that covered roughly 600 HLA-typed donors contained approximately 300 gigabases of sequencing data and about 93 million unique TCR sequences. Among the roughly 390 genotyped donors, more than 70% belonged to the genetic ancestry cluster associated with self-reported Caucasian donors. The study aimed to test whether cataloging public T cell receptors could reveal signatures of past pathogen exposure. Using immunosequencing, the study profiled T cell repertoires from 500 to 800 subjects and related those repertoires to cytomegalovirus serostatus. Besides the first cohort of around 670 subjects, a separate validation cohort made up of over a hundred different subjects was used. The study combined high-throughput TCR immunosequencing, statistical association of individual TCRs with disease status, and machine learning to predict cytomegalovirus infection status. To study patterns of TCR occurrence, a later analysis re-analyzed previously published TCR beta repertoires from 666 donors and added high-resolution HLA genotyping. The later analysis used no new phenotypic data to find candidate immune exposures, relying instead on TCR beta sequences and their occurrence across donors. An earlier analysis of fewer than 750 of the donors used high-throughput TCR beta sequencing to judge whether each TCR beta V gene segment behaved as functional or pseudogenic. Donor age, sex, ethnicity and CMV serostatus were compiled together with the repertoire data. A later genetic analysis took genome-wide SNP genotypes for about 65% of the 666 donors and used that subset as a discovery cohort. All discovery cohort repertoires had been generated on a single sequencing platform. HLA typing included class I and class II loci at four-digit resolution. The number of typed donors differed by locus: roughly 620-630 for A, B, C, DRB1 and DQB1; 500 to 550 for DQA1; about 600 for DPA1; and 400 to 480 for DPB1. About five DR-DQ haplotypes were handled as single units for association and clustering because linkage in the cohort was strong. Among 300 to 500 genotyped donors of the cohort, an average of around 220,000 unique TCR beta nucleotide sequences was sequenced per donor, of which 15% to 20% were non-productive.

Results the study describes overall, beyond this receptor: Because counts were too low, some 17 rarely observed V segments, including chromosome 9 orphons, were left out of the earlier analysis of some 640 of the donors. A later genetic analysis associated a missense DCLRE1C variant with V-gene and J-gene trimming of TCR beta chains, and an independent cohort replicated the association. The classifier was reported to diagnose cytomegalovirus status with high specificity and sensitivity in both the original and validation cohorts. When HLA alleles, especially DR and DQ, strongly co-occurred, TCR associations were difficult to assign to individual alleles. A later genetic analysis reported fewer N-insertions in productive TCRs among donors in an Asian-associated ancestry cluster than the roughly 700-donor mean. In a later analysis, the rate of TCR association differed among HLA loci, with DRB1 alleles having the most associated TCRs and HLA-C alleles having the fewest. In the study, 150 to 200 TCR beta chains were listed as associated with cytomegalovirus. A cluster of highly shared sequence variants was judged likely to represent a technical artifact of the sequencing pipeline. This cohort had only TCR beta chains sequenced, and the lack of alpha or paired-chain data limited which features could be detected. A later analysis associated about 16,000 TCR beta sequences with specific HLA alleles at a false discovery rate of 0.05. In vitro tests confirmed that a few of the cytomegalovirus-associated TCR beta chains recognize cytomegalovirus antigens. HLA typing was unavailable for some donors at each locus, so association tests used only the typed subset. Broadly in line with IMGT annotations, most TCR beta V segments showed up in productive rearrangements about 87% or about 30% of the time in an earlier analysis of around 600 of the donors. According to a later analysis, most CMV-associated TCR beta chains appeared to be HLA-restricted, and the HLA associations seemed to be driven largely by CMV exposure. The presence/absence analyses assumed that sequencing depth was roughly uniform across donors, and that assumption may not be true. The authors suggested that the approach could potentially be generalized to other disease states and immunological phenotypes. Most TCR sequences were observed very rarely across donors, whereas some public TCRs were present in many individuals. A later analysis found that HLA-associated TCR beta chains were more clonally expanded and had lower generation probabilities than equally common non-associated chains. According to a later analysis, parvovirus B19, influenza, CMV and Epstein-Barr virus appeared linked to several top co-occurrence clusters. A further reported finding was that TCR beta sequences accurately predicted the HLA-A and HLA-B alleles for most subjects in the first cohort. Linkage disequilibrium might explain the correlated functional status among segregating V segments, but an unknown experimental factor could not be excluded. Immune exposure information for the cohort was limited to CMV serostatus.

Libraries came from the immunoSEQ multiplex PCR assay. For the multiplex PCR, a mixture combining 60 forward primers for TCR Vbeta segments and 13 reverse primers for TCR Jbeta segments was used. A multiplex PCR assay on genomic DNA amplified the CDR3 region of rearranged TCR beta genes. The Illumina HiSeq System was used to sequence the amplified TCR beta libraries as 87-base-pair reads. Regarding the original processing steps: A later analysis tallied tens of millions of unique TCR beta chains across the roughly 610 repertoires, and some 12 million of those chains were shared by two or more donors. A nearest-neighbor algorithm error-corrected the raw reads and collapsed the reads into unique sequences, merging closely related sequences to remove PCR and sequencing errors. CDR3 sequences were aligned to IMGT reference sequences to assign V, D and J gene segments. For a sequence to be retained, a match of at least six nucleotides was required to both a V gene segment and a J gene segment. A rearrangement counted as productive if the CDR3 had no stop codons and remained in frame with V and J, and every other rearrangement counted as non-productive. CDR3 was defined according to IMGT convention as the region running from the second conserved V-encoded cysteine to the conserved J-encoded phenylalanine. The earlier analysis of roughly 590 of the donors excluded any sequence lacking an unambiguous match to a single V gene segment. In an earlier analysis of around 600 of the donors, V segments were called functional above 56.7% productive rearrangements and were called segregating when the between-donor standard deviation exceeded 5%. A statistical classification framework was developed to diagnose cytomegalovirus status using the catalog of TCR beta chain sequences. In a later analysis, V and J genes were assigned by comparing TCR nucleotide sequences against IMGT/GENE-DB human TR gene sequences. A later analysis assigned CDR3 sequences and most-parsimonious VDJ recombination scenarios with the TCRdist pipeline. In a later analysis, each TCR beta chain was defined by its CDR3 amino acid sequence together with its V-gene family, and reads lacking a unique V-gene family were excluded. A later analysis removed 550 to 700 highly shared, low-generation-probability nucleotide sequences to deal with suspected cross-contamination and a sequencing artifact. For each public chain, a later analysis derived a clonal expansion index from normalized ranks of inferred template counts within each repertoire. In a later analysis, generation probabilities were computed using a VDJ recombination model fitted to out-of-frame rearrangements, and the results were checked against IGoR. In a later analysis, TCR-TCR, TCR-HLA and TCR-CMV co-occurrence was scored with hypergeometric tests, and a repertoire-size bias correction was applied to TCR pairs. To estimate false discovery rates, a later analysis permuted the HLA or CMV assignments 20 times. In a later analysis, co-occurring TCRs were grouped using DBSCAN, and TCRdist sequence similarity was added for clustering within HLA-allele-positive subsets. Repertoires with fewer than 30,000 or more than 120,000 public chains, plus five repertoires with anomalous nucleotide sharing, were excluded from co-occurrence clustering. The clones in this table, taken by TCRdb from immuneACCESS, are in-frame only. Not every clone is retained; where verified, under half of the shortfall comes from an unresolved V gene, and the cause of the rest is unknown. That table is the source of V, J and clone size, and D and trimming were worked out from the DNA. In all, the sample holds 65,000 to 85,000 clones, and approximately 67% of those were seen once. The biggest ten clones account for more than 2% of the sample.

The cohort consisted of hundreds of healthy bone marrow donors. At the time of sampling, every cohort member was nominally healthy, though immune exposures that went unrecorded were likely present. The donor was CMV seronegative and was included in the group of about 350 seronegative cohort members. A peripheral blood sample was provided by each donor, and peripheral blood mononuclear cells were used for TCR beta sequencing. Genomic DNA extraction from the blood cell samples was performed with the Qiagen DNeasy Blood Extraction Kit. This sequence originates from a woman in her twenties or thirties in good health and CMV-seronegative. Sequenced: PBMCs.

The DNA sequence follows: TGTGCCAGCAGTTCCTTGGACAGGGCCGGTTACGAGCAGTACTTC. The resulting protein is CASSSLDRAGYEQYF. This chain is built from TRBV6-5 and TRBJ2-7; the junction holds 8 bases that match TRBD1. Trimming removed 4 bases from V and 4 bases from J; the gene matches leave 9 bases unexplained. The germline V gene provides CDR1 MNHEY and CDR2 SVGAGI. The CDR3 runs 15 amino acids, cysteine and phenylalanine included. Left in the record is the CDR3 DNA by itself, 45 bases read in frame from the first base.